Shown below are 22 T cell receptor beta chains from a single sample sequenced in a study of blood T cell repertoires in COVID-19. Clones were read by immunoSEQ multiplex PCR, and TCRdb kept only the in-frame ones, dropping some. This table has 250,000 to 350,000 clones, roughly 85% appearing once. Sequencing used PBMCs or T cells enriched from blood (not recorded which). The receptors here all came from a woman in her twenties or thirties who had recovered from COVID-19.

V gene TRBV18 combines with J gene TRBJ2-1; TRBD2 agrees at 10 bases. The CDR3 loop spans 17 amino acids. The junction had 3 bases not matched to a gene; V was cut back by 1 base and J by 0 bases. Germline-derived CDR1 and CDR2 are KGHSH and LQKENI. CDR3 nucleotide sequence: TGTGCCAGCTCACCACGTAGCGGGGGGAGCTCCTACAATGAGCAGTTCTTC. Its protein product is CASSPRSGGSSYNEQFF. Supplemented by reference TRBV18 and TRBJ2-1, the full variable domain reads NAGVMQNPRHLVRRRGQEARLRCSPMKGHSHVYWYRQLPEEGLKFMVYLQKENIIDESGMPKERFSAEFPKEGPSILRIQQVVRGDSAAYFCASSPRSGGSSYNEQFFGPGTRLTVL.

V usage is TRBV10-2 and J usage is TRBJ1-2; a weak D match, TRBD1 (5 bases). Germline CDR1 reads WSHSY; CDR2 reads SAAADI. The CDR3 contains 13 residues. V was cut by 2 bases and J by 4 bases, with 8 bases left in between. CDR3 nucleotides: TGCGCCAGCAGTGAGAGCAGGGTCTATGGCTACACCTTC. It yields the protein CASSESRVYGYTF.

This chain joins TRBV11-2 and TRBJ2-1, with D possibly matching TRBD2 (5 bases). CDR1 is SGHAT, CDR2 FQNNGV, per germline. CDR3 length: 14 residues. Trimming shortened V by 7 bases and J by 6 bases, and 16 bases separated the two germline ends. CDR3 sequence: CASTPRAAGNEQFF. In DNA, the CDR3 is TGTGCCAGCACCCCACGGGCGGCGGGCAATGAGCAGTTCTTC.

V usage is TRBV27 and J usage is TRBJ2-3, with D tentatively TRBD2 (6 bases). This CDR3 comprises 13 residues. Trimming took off 4 bases at V and 4 bases at J, with 9 bases between the two ends. Germline V gene data show CDR1 as MNHEY and CDR2 as SMNVEV (reference sequence). The CDR3 loop is CASSSWGADTQYF. In DNA form, the CDR3 reads TGTGCCAGCAGTTCGTGGGGGGCAGATACGCAGTATTTT.

This chain joins TRBV27 and TRBJ1-2; TRBD1 aligns across 7 bases. The germline V gene has CDR1 MNHEY and CDR2 SMNVEV (reference sequence). The CDR3 is made up of 12 amino acids. Trimming at V came to 8 bases and at J to 2 bases, leaving 2 bases not matched to a gene. As DNA, the CDR3 is TGTGCCAGCGGCAGGGGGAACTATGGCTACACCTTC. This gives the protein CASGRGNYGYTF.

The chain recombines TRBV7-9 with TRBJ1-5; D not resolved. Germline values: CDR1 SEHNR, CDR2 FQNEAQ (reference sequence). Trimming removed 8 bases at V and 7 bases at J, with 15 bases between. This CDR3 region has 13 residues. CDR3 bases: TGTGCCAGCTGCCCGGACGGAGGGCAGCCCCAGCATTTT. Translating it yields CASCPDGGQPQHF.

CDR3 nucleotide sequence: TGCAGTGCTAGTCGGCAGGCGATATCCTACGAGCAGTACTTC. Translating it yields CSASRQAISYEQYF. The rearrangement links TRBV20-1 to TRBJ2-7, with D unclear. Looked up from germline, CDR1 is DFQATT and CDR2 is SNEGSKA (reference sequence). The V gene lost 3 bases and the J gene lost 1 base, with 13 bases spanning the gap. The CDR3 sequence is 14 residues long.

V usage is TRBV5-4 and J usage is TRBJ2-5, with 9 positions matching TRBD1. The CDR3 runs 15 residues. Losses at the gene ends were 4 bases for V and 5 bases for J; bases not matched to a gene: 9. Germline V CDR1 and CDR2: SGHNT, YYREEE (reference sequence). The CDR3, as DNA: TGTGCCAGCAGCGAACCGGACAGGGGTTGGGAGACCCAGTACTTC. Translated, it gives CASSEPDRGWETQYF.

The CDR3 nucleotides are TGTGCCAGCAGCTTATCTACAGGGGGAGATTGGGAGACCCAGTACTTC. Residues: CASSLSTGGDWETQYF. The rearrangement uses TRBV7-9 and TRBJ2-5; the match to TRBD1 covers 8 bases. Germline trimming cut 2 bases from V and 5 bases from J; bases unmatched to any gene: 10. The CDR3 is made up of 16 amino acids. Germline CDR1 reads SEHNR; CDR2 reads FQNEAQ (reference sequence).

This clone was observed a handful of times. V and J are TRBV6-1 and TRBJ1-2; 7 bases match TRBD1. Germline values: CDR1 MNHNS, CDR2 SASEGT. V shed 3 bases, J shed 5 bases, and the junction held 6 bases outside the gene matches. This CDR3 comprises 14 residues. The CDR3 spells CASSESTGYYGYTF. CDR3 in DNA: TGTGCCAGCAGTGAGTCGACAGGGTATTATGGCTACACCTTC.

The chain is built from TRBV6-5 and TRBJ1-1; possible D gene TRBD1, 6 bases. The CDR3 totals 16 residues. With 2 bases removed from V and 1 base from J, the gap between germline ends came to 14 bases. CDR1 is MNHEY and CDR2 is SVGAGI in the germline V gene. The CDR3 protein is CASSYGTGTTNTEAFF. In nucleotides, the CDR3 is TGTGCCAGCAGTTACGGTACCGGGACAACGAACACTGAAGCTTTCTTT.

This chain uses TRBV18 with TRBJ2-7; TRBD1 matches 9 bases. CDR1 is KGHSH, CDR2 LQKENI, per germline. Trimming cost V 3 bases and J 8 bases; bases outside gene matches: 8. The CDR3 runs to 14 residues. The CDR3 reads CASSPVPGQGQQYF. For the CDR3, the DNA is TGTGCCAGCTCACCGGTCCCGGGACAGGGACAGCAGTACTTC.

V and J are TRBV23-1 and TRBJ1-2; 7 nucleotides align to TRBD1. TRBV23-1 is an ORF, and what it does is uncertain. The CDR3 runs to 16 residues. V lost 2 bases to trimming and J lost 4 bases; unmatched junction nucleotides: 10. The CDR3 DNA reads TGCGCCAGCAGTCAAGTTTACCAGGGGGTCTCCTATGGCTACACCTTC. This codes for CASSQVYQGVSYGYTF.

This clone was picked up a small number of times. This chain links TRBV7-3 with TRBJ2-1; D gene uncertain. The CDR3 has 15 amino acids. Trimming removed 5 bases from V and 0 bases from J, with 11 bases in between. Germline CDR1 reads SGHTA; CDR2 reads FQGTGA. CDR3 residues: CASSLYSNSYNEQFF. The CDR3 nucleotides read TGTGCCAGCAGCCTCTACTCAAACTCCTACAATGAGCAGTTCTTC.

The V call is TRBV7-9, the J call TRBJ1-1, with D perhaps matching TRBD1 (6 bases). The CDR3 runs to 15 residues. V lost 1 base and J 0 bases, leaving 9 bases between the germline ends. The germline gives CDR1 SEHNR, CDR2 FQNEAQ (reference sequence). The CDR3 DNA reads TGTGCCAGCAGCTTAGTGGGGGCTTTGAACACTGAAGCTTTCTTT. Translating gives CASSLVGALNTEAFF.

V is TRBV4-3 and J is TRBJ1-5; tentative D call: TRBD1 (6 bases). CDR3 length equals 15 residues. Germline loops: CDR1 LGHNA, CDR2 YSLEER. Trimming took off 3 bases at V and 4 bases at J, with 13 bases between the two ends. Here the CDR3 reads CASSQSPTGNQPQHF. CDR3 in DNA: TGCGCCAGCAGCCAGAGCCCTACAGGGAATCAGCCCCAGCATTTT.

V usage is TRBV3-1 (or the pseudogene TRBV3-2) and J usage is TRBJ2-3, with 7 bases aligning to TRBD2. CDR1 is LGHDT and CDR2 is YNNKEL in the germline V gene (reference sequence). The V gene end was trimmed by 4 bases and the J gene end by 1 base; junction bases not matched to a gene: 8. The CDR3 is 16 amino acids. In DNA, the CDR3 is TGTGCCAGCAGCCGCAAACTAGCGTTCGGCACAGATACGCAGTATTTT. The encoded protein is CASSRKLAFGTDTQYF.

The rearrangement uses TRBV3-1 (or the pseudogene TRBV3-2) and TRBJ1-2; 8 positions match TRBD1. Germline loops: CDR1 LGHDT, CDR2 YNNKEL (reference sequence). Trimming removed 1 base from V and 8 bases from J; junction bases left unmatched: 9. The CDR3 consists of 15 residues. In nucleotides, the CDR3 is TGTGCCAGCAGCCAAGTCCAGACAGGGGCGGAAGGCTACACCTTC. Protein sequence: CASSQVQTGAEGYTF.

V and J are TRBV5-1 and TRBJ1-1; D remains unclear. From germline, CDR1 is SGHRS and CDR2 YFSETQ. The CDR3 contains 14 residues. V gave up 7 bases and J gave up 4 bases, with 17 bases separating them. For the CDR3, the DNA is TGCGCCAGCCGCAGACGGCGGCGGATCACTGAAGCTTTCTTT. Its protein product is CASRRRRRITEAFF.

The gene calls are TRBV19 and TRBJ1-2; D is unclear. V was pared by 6 bases and J by 1 base, with 24 bases between. CDR1 and CDR2 from the germline V gene are LNHDA and SQIVND (reference sequence). The CDR3 is 18 residues long. CDR3 residues: CASSQPLAGILFNYGYTF. The DNA for the CDR3 is TGTGCCAGTAGCCAACCCCTGGCGGGGATCCTCTTTAACTATGGCTACACCTTC.

This clone has just one count. CDR3 sequence reads: CASSFSSSYEQYF. DNA for the CDR3: TGTGCCAGCAGCTTTTCCAGCTCCTACGAGCAGTACTTC. The V call is TRBV5-4, the J call TRBJ2-7, with D unresolved. The CDR3 totals 13 residues. Germline lookup yields CDR1 SGHNT and CDR2 YYREEE (reference sequence). Deletions cut 2 bases from V and 0 bases from J, with 6 bases between.

The chain has TRBV5-4 and TRBJ1-2, with no clear D. CDR1 is SGHNT, CDR2 YYREEE, per germline (reference sequence). The V and J ends lost 4 bases and 7 bases respectively, with 14 bases between them. The CDR3 loop spans 13 amino acids. This CDR3 is CASSDPGWAGYTF. CDR3 in DNA: TGTGCCAGCAGCGATCCGGGATGGGCTGGCTACACCTTC.